A single sample is the source of the 27 T cell receptor beta chains below, sequenced in a study of blood T cells in healthy people across ages. With a J-beta primer mix and a sample-barcoded 5' primer, a second PCR ran about 7 to 12 cycles. TCRdb re-called the 5' RACE reads with MiXCR, one entry per CDR3 protein. Of about 800,000 distinct CDR3 sequences in the sample, nearly 60% were seen once. The sequenced sample consisted of blood. These TCRs come from a man aged 30-40 years in good health.

This chain joins TRBV7-3 and TRBJ2-7, with a tentative D call TRBD2 (5 bases). This CDR3 is built from 15 residues. The V gene lost 2 bases and the J gene lost 0 bases, with 11 bases spanning the gap. Germline V lookup: CDR1 SGHTA, CDR2 FQGTGA. The CDR3 nucleotides read TGTGCCAGCAGCTTATCTACGGGGATCTCCTACGAGCAGTACTTC. It is translated as CASSLSTGISYEQYF.

The J gene is TRBJ2-7, the V gene TRBV27, with D possibly matching TRBD1 (7 bases). Trimming took 5 bases from V and 3 from J, leaving 20 bases between them. CDR3 size: 16 residues. Germline loops: CDR1 MNHEY, CDR2 SMNVEV (reference sequence). This CDR3 reads CASSPGRGAAHYEQYF. The CDR3 DNA sequence: TGTGCCAGCAGTCCCGGCAGGGGGGCGGCACACTACGAGCAGTACTTC.

This chain connects TRBV6-4 to TRBJ1-6, with 10 positions matching TRBD1. The V gene end was trimmed by 5 bases and the J gene end by 9 bases; junction bases not matched to a gene: 4. The CDR3 extends over 14 amino acids. The V gene's germline CDR1 is MRHNA and CDR2 SNTAGT. The CDR3 sequence: CASSHGQGVSPLHF. CDR3 sequence (DNA): TGTGCCAGCAGTCATGGACAGGGGGTTTCACCCCTCCACTTT.

CDR3 amino acids: CASSPQWDREGYTF. The CDR3 coding sequence is TGTGCCAGCAGCCCCCAGTGGGACCGAGAGGGCTACACCTTC. The chain is built from TRBV11-2 and TRBJ1-2, with TRBD1 as a possible D gene (5 bases). This CDR3 is built from 14 residues. With 5 bases removed from V and 8 bases from J, the gap between germline ends came to 18 bases. Germline values: CDR1 SGHAT, CDR2 FQNNGV.

The rearrangement uses TRBV2 and TRBJ1-6; D call uncertain. V was clipped by 2 bases and J by 5 bases, with 7 bases between them. The CDR3 runs 14 residues. Germline CDR1 reads SNHLY; CDR2 reads FYNNEI. As DNA, the CDR3 is TGTGCCAGCAGTGAACAGCGGGATAATTCACCCCTCCACTTT. Its protein product is CASSEQRDNSPLHF.

This clonotype was detected only once. A read error may produce the germline difference seen at one junction end. The rearrangement links TRBV25-1 to TRBJ2-1, with a weak D call TRBD2 (6 bases). CDR1 and CDR2 from the germline V gene are MGHDK and SYGVNS. The CDR3 runs 13 residues. CDR3: CASTAGIPNEQFF. Written as DNA, the CDR3 is TGTGCCAGCACGGCGGGAATCCCCAATGAGCAGTTTTTC.

The chain uses TRBV25-1 and TRBJ2-1, with a tentative D call TRBD2 (6 bases). The CDR3 has 13 residues. Per germline, CDR1 MGHDK and CDR2 SYGVNS. The germline V and J ends were trimmed by 6 bases and 9 bases, with 15 bases remaining between them. The CDR3 coding sequence is TGTGCCAGCAGGGGACTTGGAAGGGGTGAGCAGTTCTTC. The encoded protein is CASRGLGRGEQFF.

This clonotype was observed a handful of times. This chain joins TRBV3-1 and TRBJ2-1; 7 nucleotides line up with TRBD1. Germline trimming cut 4 bases from V and 4 bases from J; bases unmatched to any gene: 7. Germline CDR1 LGHDT, CDR2 YNNKEL (reference sequence). The CDR3 is 15 amino acids. DNA for the CDR3: TGTGCCAGCAGCCTGGGGCGGACAGGATACAATGAGCAGTTCTTC. Its translation: CASSLGRTGYNEQFF.

This sequence joins TRBV10-1 and TRBJ2-3; no reliable D call. The ends were cut back, 2 bases at V and 1 base at J, with 4 bases in the middle. Germline CDR1 is WNHNN and CDR2 is SYGVQD (reference sequence). The CDR3 is 13 amino acids. CDR3 DNA sequence: TGCGCCAGCAGTGAGGCAGGCACAGATACGCAGTATTTT. It encodes CASSEAGTDTQYF.

The V and J genes are TRBV7-6 and TRBJ2-1, with D possibly being TRBD2 (6 bases). V was clipped by 5 bases and J by 8 bases, with 19 bases between them. The CDR3 contains 15 residues. The germline V gene encodes CDR1 SGHVS and CDR2 FNYEAQ. CDR3 DNA: TGTGCCAGCAGCCCAAGACTAGTCGTTTTCCATGAGCAGTTCTTC. It codes for CASSPRLVVFHEQFF.

The chain recombines TRBV29-1 with TRBJ2-1; D gene ambiguous. This CDR3 has 16 amino acids. V lost 5 bases, J lost 5 bases, and 22 bases lay in between. The germline V gene has CDR1 SQVTM and CDR2 ANQGSEA. The CDR3, as DNA: TGCAGCGTTATATTAATCCCAAGTCAAAGTAACAATGAGCAGTTCTTC. Protein sequence: CSVILIPSQSNNEQFF.

The chain couples TRBV4-1 to TRBJ2-5; D may correspond to TRBD1 or TRBD2 (10 bases each). With 1 base removed from V and 11 bases from J, the gap between germline ends came to 32 bases. This CDR3 is built from 19 residues. The germline gives CDR1 MGHRA, CDR2 YSYEKL. The CDR3 reads CASSQGDRGWLAGVGEQYF. The CDR3 DNA reads TGCGCCAGCAGCCAAGGGGACAGGGGATGGCTAGCGGGAGTTGGTGAGCAGTACTTC.

The rearrangement links TRBV2 to TRBJ2-5; possible D gene TRBD1, 8 bases. Germline values: CDR1 SNHLY, CDR2 FYNNEI. V lost 8 bases and J lost 11, with 21 bases in between. The CDR3 is made up of 13 amino acids. CDR3 bases: TGTGCCAGCGATCGGGACAGGCTGCGGGAGCAGTACTTC. As protein: CASDRDRLREQYF. The variable domain in full, with the rest retrieved from reference TRBV2 and TRBJ2-5, is EPEVTQTPSHQVTQMGQEVILRCVPISNHLYFYWYRQILGQKVEFLVSFYNNEISEKSEIFDDQFSVERPDGSNFTLKIRSTKLEDSAMYFCASDRDRLREQYFGPGTRLLVL.

V gene TRBV7-8 combines with J gene TRBJ2-1; D ambiguous. Germline V gives CDR1 SGHVS, CDR2 FQNEAQ. V was trimmed by 5 bases and J by 4 bases, leaving 15 bases between them. CDR3 size: 15 residues. CDR3 sequence: CASSRRNVEYNEQFF. Written as DNA, the CDR3 is TGTGCCAGCAGCCGAAGGAACGTGGAGTACAATGAGCAGTTCTTC.

The V gene is TRBV29-1, the J gene TRBJ1-1; D is undetermined. Germline assignment: CDR1 SQVTM and CDR2 ANQGSEA. V lost 7 bases, J lost 1 base, and 25 bases lay in between. The length of the CDR3 is 17 residues. The CDR3 nucleotides read TGCAGCGGCTCCGCTATTCCTGTGGGCACCTGGAACACTGAAGCTTTCTTT. Translated, it gives CSGSAIPVGTWNTEAFF.

This sequence joins TRBV7-2 and TRBJ2-1, with 10 bases identical to TRBD2. The junction had 4 bases not matched to a gene; V was cut back by 5 bases and J by 6 bases. Germline loops: CDR1 SGHTA, CDR2 FQGNSA. The CDR3 runs to 14 residues. CDR3 protein: CASSTWTSGNEQFF. CDR3 DNA sequence: TGTGCCAGCAGCACCTGGACTAGCGGCAATGAGCAGTTCTTC.

The rearrangement links TRBV6-5 to TRBJ2-1; D not certain. Per germline, CDR1 MNHEY and CDR2 SVGAGI. This CDR3 is built from 14 residues. V shed 6 bases and J shed 5 bases, with 14 bases lying between them. The CDR3 here is CASRSEKENNEQFF. DNA of the CDR3: TGTGCCAGCAGATCGGAGAAGGAAAACAATGAGCAGTTCTTC.

The chain recombines TRBV27 with TRBJ2-5; 10 bases are shared with TRBD1. Trimming removed 4 bases from V and 5 bases from J; junction bases left unmatched: 16. This CDR3 is built from 18 residues. Looked up from germline, CDR1 is MNHEY and CDR2 is SMNVEV (reference sequence). The CDR3 region has the DNA TGTGCCAGCAGTTGGGGATCCGTGGGACAGGGGCCCTCGGAGACCCAGTACTTC. It specifies CASSWGSVGQGPSETQYF.

This chain links TRBV6-1 with TRBJ2-3, with 7 bases matching TRBD2. Per germline, CDR1 MNHNS and CDR2 SASEGT. The CDR3 loop spans 18 amino acids. Unmatched junction bases numbered 17, after V lost 8 bases and J lost 0 bases. The CDR3 here is CASARDGDYRASTDTQYF. The CDR3 DNA follows: TGTGCCAGCGCTCGAGACGGGGACTACCGAGCTAGCACAGATACGCAGTATTTT.

This clonotype was seen a few times. The chain links TRBV7-2 to TRBJ2-1, with D maybe TRBD2 (6 bases). The V end was cut by 1 base, the J end by 7 bases, with 14 bases between. The CDR3 is 15 amino acids. CDR1 and CDR2 from the germline V gene are SGHTA and FQGNSA. CDR3 in DNA: TGTGCCAGCAGCTTAGTAATCTCGGGAGCGAATGAGCAGTTCTTC. Translating gives CASSLVISGANEQFF.

This clonotype has just a few counts. The rearrangement joins TRBV6-1 to TRBJ1-5; TRBD1 aligns across 8 bases. The trim removed 4 bases at V and 6 bases at J, leaving 8 bases unmatched. The CDR3 has 15 residues. Per the germline V gene, CDR1 is MNHNS and CDR2 is SASEGT. DNA of the CDR3: TGTGCCAGCAGTGCCCGACAGGGGCCGAGTCAGCCCCAGCATTTT. Amino acid sequence: CASSARQGPSQPQHF.

This chain connects TRBV18 to TRBJ2-3, with a tentative D call TRBD2 (6 bases). This CDR3 has 14 residues. Germline loops: CDR1 KGHSH, CDR2 LQKENI. V lost 6 bases to trimming and J lost 2 bases, with 12 bases between them. The CDR3 nucleotides read TGTGCCAGCTCCCGGGACTTCCACACAGATACGCAGTATTTT. It encodes CASSRDFHTDTQYF.

The gene calls are TRBV29-1 and TRBJ2-4, with 7 bases aligning to TRBD1. With 5 bases clipped from V and 8 bases from J, the junction kept 3 bases outside the gene matches. CDR1 and CDR2 (germline): SQVTM, ANQGSEA. CDR3 length equals 11 residues. Written as DNA, the CDR3 is TGCAGCGTTTACAGGGGAGACATTCAGTACTTC. This encodes CSVYRGDIQYF. Drawing the rest from reference TRBV29-1 and TRBJ2-4, the complete variable domain is SAVISQKPSRDICQRGTSLTIQCQVDSQVTMMFWYRQQPGQSLTLIATANQGSEATYESGFVIDKFPISRPNLTFSTLTVSNMSPEDSSIYLCSVYRGDIQYFGAGTRLSVL.

The chain combines TRBV5-1 with TRBJ1-6; 7 bases match TRBD1. Germline-derived CDR1 and CDR2 are SGHRS and YFSETQ. CDR3 length: 16 amino acids. J was trimmed by 6 bases and V by 2 bases; bases with no gene match: 8. In nucleotides, the CDR3 is TGCGCCAGCAGCTTACACGGGACAGAGACTAATTCACCCCTCCACTTT. This gives the protein CASSLHGTETNSPLHF.

The chain combines TRBV7-2 with TRBJ2-1; the D is unclear. The J call may be wrong; the DNA end is better matched by TRBJ2-7. CDR1 and CDR2 from the germline V gene are SGHTA and FQGNSA. The CDR3 consists of 14 residues. In DNA, the CDR3 is TGTGCCAGCAGCTTAGGTGGGAAAGCCTACGAGCAGTACTTC. It is translated as CASSLGGKAYEQYF.

This clonotype was seen only a few times. This sequence joins TRBV6-8 and TRBJ2-5; a possible D gene is TRBD2 (5 bases). Trimming took 4 bases from V and 2 from J, leaving 11 bases between them. CDR1 and CDR2 (germline): MNHGY, SAAAGT. The CDR3 is 14 amino acids. The CDR3 DNA reads as TGTGCCAGCAGTTCCCGGACGGGGCAAGAGACCCAGTACTTC. It specifies CASSSRTGQETQYF.

This clonotype has more than one count but fewer than ten. This chain links TRBV6-5 with TRBJ2-4; either TRBD1 or TRBD2 may supply D (5 bases each). The CDR3 has 16 amino acids. The germline gives CDR1 MNHEY, CDR2 SVGAGI. Trimming cost V 4 bases and J 5 bases, with 18 bases left between them. This CDR3 is CASSSFYGGGQNIQYF. CDR3 bases: TGTGCCAGCAGTTCTTTTTATGGTGGGGGACAAAACATTCAGTACTTC.